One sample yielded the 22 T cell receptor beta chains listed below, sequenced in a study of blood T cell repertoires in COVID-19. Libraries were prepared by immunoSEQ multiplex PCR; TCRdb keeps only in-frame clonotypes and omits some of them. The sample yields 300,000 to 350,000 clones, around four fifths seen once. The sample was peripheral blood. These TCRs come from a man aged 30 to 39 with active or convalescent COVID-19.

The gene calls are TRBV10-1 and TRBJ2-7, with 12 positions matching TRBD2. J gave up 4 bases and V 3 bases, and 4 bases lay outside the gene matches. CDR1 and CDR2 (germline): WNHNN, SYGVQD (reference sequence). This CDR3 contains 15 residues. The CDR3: CASSERTSGMYEQYF. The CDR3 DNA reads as TGCGCCAGCAGTGAAAGGACTAGCGGGATGTACGAGCAGTACTTC.

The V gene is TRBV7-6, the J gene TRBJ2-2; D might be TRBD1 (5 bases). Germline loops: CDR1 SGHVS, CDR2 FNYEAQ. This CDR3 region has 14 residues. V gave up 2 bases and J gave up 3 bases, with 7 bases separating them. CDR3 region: CASSLRGDTGELFF. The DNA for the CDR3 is TGTGCCAGCAGCTTAAGGGGTGACACCGGGGAGCTGTTTTTT.

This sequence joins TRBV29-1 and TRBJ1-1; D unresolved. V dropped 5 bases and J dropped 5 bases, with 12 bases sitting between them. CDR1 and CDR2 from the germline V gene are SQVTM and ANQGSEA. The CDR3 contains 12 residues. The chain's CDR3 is CSVTAGVTEAFF. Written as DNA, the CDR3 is TGCAGCGTTACCGCGGGAGTAACTGAAGCTTTCTTT.

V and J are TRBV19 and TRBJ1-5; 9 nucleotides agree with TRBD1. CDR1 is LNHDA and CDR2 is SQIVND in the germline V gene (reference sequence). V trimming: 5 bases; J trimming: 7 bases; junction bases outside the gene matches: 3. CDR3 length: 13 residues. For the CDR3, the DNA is TGTGCCAGTAGTGGACAGGGGAGGCAGCCCCAGCATTTT. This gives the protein CASSGQGRQPQHF.

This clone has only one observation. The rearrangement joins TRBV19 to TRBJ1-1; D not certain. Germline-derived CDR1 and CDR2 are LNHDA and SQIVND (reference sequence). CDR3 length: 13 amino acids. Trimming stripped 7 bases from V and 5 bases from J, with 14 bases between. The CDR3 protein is CASTSLAGTEAFF. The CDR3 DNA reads TGTGCCAGTACCTCCCTAGCGGGGACTGAAGCTTTCTTT.

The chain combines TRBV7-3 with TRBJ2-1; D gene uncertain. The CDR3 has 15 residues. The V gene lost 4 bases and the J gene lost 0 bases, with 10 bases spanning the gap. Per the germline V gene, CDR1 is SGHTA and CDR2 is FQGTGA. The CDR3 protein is CASSSSVSSYNEQFF. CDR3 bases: TGTGCCAGCAGCTCCAGTGTCAGCTCCTACAATGAGCAGTTCTTC.

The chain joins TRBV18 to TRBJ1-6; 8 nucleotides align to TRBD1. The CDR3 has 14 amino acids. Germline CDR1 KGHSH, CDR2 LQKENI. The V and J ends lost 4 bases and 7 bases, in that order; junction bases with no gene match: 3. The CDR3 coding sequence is TGTGCCAGCTCACTGGACAGGGCCAATTCACCCCTCCACTTT. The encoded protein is CASSLDRANSPLHF.

The CDR3 DNA reads as TGTGCCAGCAGCCAAACAGGGGGGTATGGCTACACCTTC. Amino acid sequence: CASSQTGGYGYTF. J is TRBJ1-2 and V is TRBV3-1 (or the pseudogene TRBV3-2), with 8 bases identical to TRBD1. There are 13 residues in the CDR3. J was trimmed by 5 bases and V by 2 bases; bases with no gene match: 1. Looked up from germline, CDR1 is LGHDT and CDR2 is YNNKEL (reference sequence).

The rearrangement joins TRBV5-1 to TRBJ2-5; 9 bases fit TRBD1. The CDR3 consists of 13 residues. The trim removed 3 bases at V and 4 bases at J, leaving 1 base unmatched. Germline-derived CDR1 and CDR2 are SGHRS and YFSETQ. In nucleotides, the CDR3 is TGCGCCAGCAGCTGGGACAGGGTAGAGACCCAGTACTTC. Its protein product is CASSWDRVETQYF.

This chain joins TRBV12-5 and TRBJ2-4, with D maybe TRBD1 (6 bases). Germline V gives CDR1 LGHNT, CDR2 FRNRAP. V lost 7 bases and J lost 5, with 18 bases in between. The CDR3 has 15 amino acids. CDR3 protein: CASVPPRGTQNIQYF. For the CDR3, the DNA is TGTGCTAGTGTCCCCCCCAGGGGAACGCAAAACATTCAGTACTTC.

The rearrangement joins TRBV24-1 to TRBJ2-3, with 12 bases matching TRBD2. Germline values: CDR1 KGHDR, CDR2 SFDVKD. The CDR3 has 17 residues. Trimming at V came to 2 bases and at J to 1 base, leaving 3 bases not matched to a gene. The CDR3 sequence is CATSDWTSGVRTDTQYF. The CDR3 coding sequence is TGTGCCACCAGTGATTGGACTAGCGGGGTTCGCACAGATACGCAGTATTTT.

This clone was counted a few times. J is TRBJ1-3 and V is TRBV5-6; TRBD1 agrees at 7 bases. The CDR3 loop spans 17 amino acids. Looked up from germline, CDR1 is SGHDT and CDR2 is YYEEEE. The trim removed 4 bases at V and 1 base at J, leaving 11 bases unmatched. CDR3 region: CASSRTGGFQSGNTIYF. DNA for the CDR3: TGTGCCAGCAGCAGGACAGGAGGCTTTCAGTCTGGAAACACCATATATTTT.

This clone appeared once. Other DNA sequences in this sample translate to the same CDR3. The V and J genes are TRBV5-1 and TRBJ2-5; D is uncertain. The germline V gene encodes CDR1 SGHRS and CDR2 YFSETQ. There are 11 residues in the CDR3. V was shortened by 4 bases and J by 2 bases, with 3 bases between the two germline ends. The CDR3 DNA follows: TGCGCCAGCAGCCTGCAAGAGACCCAGTACTTC. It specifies CASSLQETQYF.

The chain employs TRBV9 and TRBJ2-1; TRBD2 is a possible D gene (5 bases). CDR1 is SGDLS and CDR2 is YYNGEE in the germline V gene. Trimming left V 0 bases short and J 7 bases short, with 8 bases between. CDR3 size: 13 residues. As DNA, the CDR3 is TGTGCCAGCAGCGTAGGGGCGGGTAATGAGCAGTTCTTC. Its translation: CASSVGAGNEQFF.

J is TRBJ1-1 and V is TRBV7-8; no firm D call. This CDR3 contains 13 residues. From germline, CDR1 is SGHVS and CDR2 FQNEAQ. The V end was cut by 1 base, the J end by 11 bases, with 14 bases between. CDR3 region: CASSLVNKERAFF. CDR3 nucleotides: TGTGCCAGCAGCTTAGTAAATAAAGAGCGGGCTTTCTTT.

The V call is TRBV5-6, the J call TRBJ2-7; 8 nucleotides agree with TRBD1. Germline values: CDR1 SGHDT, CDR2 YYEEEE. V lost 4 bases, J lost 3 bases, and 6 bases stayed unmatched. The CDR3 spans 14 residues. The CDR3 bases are TGTGCCAGCAGCGGCGGACAGGGTAACTACGAGCAGTACTTC. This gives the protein CASSGGQGNYEQYF.

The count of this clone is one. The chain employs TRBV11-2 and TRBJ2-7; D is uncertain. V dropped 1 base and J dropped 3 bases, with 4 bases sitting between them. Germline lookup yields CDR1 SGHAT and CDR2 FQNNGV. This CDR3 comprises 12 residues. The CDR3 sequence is CASSLGVYEQYF. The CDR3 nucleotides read TGTGCCAGCAGCTTAGGAGTCTACGAGCAGTACTTC.

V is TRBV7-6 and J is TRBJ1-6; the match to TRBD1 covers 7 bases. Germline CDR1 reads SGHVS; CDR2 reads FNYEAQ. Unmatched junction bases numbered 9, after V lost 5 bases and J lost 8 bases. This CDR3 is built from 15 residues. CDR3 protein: CASSQQTGSDSPLHF. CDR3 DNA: TGTGCCAGCAGCCAGCAGACAGGGAGTGATTCACCCCTCCACTTT.

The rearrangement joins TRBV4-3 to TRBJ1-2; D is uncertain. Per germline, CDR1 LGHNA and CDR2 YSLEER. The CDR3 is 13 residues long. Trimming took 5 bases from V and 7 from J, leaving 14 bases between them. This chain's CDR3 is CASSLADGGGYTF. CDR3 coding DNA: TGCGCCAGCAGCTTAGCGGATGGAGGTGGCTACACCTTC.

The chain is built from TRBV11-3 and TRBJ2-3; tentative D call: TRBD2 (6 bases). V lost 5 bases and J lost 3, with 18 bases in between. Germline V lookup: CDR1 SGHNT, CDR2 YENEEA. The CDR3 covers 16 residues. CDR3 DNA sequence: TGTGCCAGCAGCCCGCCGGCGGTCGGGGGAACAGATACGCAGTATTTT. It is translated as CASSPPAVGGTDTQYF.

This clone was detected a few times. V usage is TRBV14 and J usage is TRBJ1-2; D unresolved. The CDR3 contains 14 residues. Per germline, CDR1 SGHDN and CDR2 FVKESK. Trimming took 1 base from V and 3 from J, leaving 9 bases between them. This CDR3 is CASSQGLAYYGYTF. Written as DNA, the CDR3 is TGTGCCAGCAGCCAAGGGCTGGCTTACTATGGCTACACCTTC.

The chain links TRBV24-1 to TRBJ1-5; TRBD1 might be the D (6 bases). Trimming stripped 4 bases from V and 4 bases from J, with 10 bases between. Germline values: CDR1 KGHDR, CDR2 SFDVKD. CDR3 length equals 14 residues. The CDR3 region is CATSEGGSNQPQHF. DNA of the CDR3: TGTGCCACCAGTGAAGGGGGATCGAATCAGCCCCAGCATTTT.